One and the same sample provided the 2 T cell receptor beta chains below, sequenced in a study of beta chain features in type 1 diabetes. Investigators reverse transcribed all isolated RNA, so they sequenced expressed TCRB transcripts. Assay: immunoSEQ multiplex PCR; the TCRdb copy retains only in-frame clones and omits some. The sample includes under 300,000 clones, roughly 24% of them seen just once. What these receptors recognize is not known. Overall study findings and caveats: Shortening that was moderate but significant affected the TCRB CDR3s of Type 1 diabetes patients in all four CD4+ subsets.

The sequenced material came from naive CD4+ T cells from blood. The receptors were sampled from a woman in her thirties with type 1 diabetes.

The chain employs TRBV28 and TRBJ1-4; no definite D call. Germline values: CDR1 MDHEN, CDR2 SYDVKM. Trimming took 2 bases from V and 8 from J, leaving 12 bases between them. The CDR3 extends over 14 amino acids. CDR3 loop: CASSLAGNGEKLFF. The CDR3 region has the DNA TGTGCCAGCAGTTTAGCCGGGAACGGCGAAAAACTGTTTTTT.

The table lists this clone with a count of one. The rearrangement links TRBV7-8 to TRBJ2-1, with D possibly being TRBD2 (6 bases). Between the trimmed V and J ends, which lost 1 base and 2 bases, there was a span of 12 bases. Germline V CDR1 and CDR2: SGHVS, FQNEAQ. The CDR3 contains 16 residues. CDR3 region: CASSLVVGSTYNEQFF. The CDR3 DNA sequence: TGTGCCAGCAGCTTAGTAGTCGGGAGCACCTACAATGAGCAGTTCTTC.